These 22 T cell receptor beta chains came from one sample sequenced in a study of T cell responses to AZD1222 COVID-19 vaccine. This table comes from immunoSEQ multiplex PCR, and its TCRdb copy is limited to in-frame clones, with some not included. This table holds 110,000 or so clones, approximately 85% found once. Sequencing was performed on peripheral blood, taken on day 0 of MenACWY control vaccination. Receptors were obtained from an adult in good health.

About this clone: Other DNA sequences from this sample encode an identical CDR3 as well. V is TRBV7-2 and J is TRBJ2-7, with a weak D call TRBD2 (6 bases). Germline loops: CDR1 SGHTA, CDR2 FQGNSA. V lost 4 bases to trimming and J lost 2 bases, with 9 bases between them. CDR3 length equals 13 residues. This chain's CDR3 is CASSSRRAYEQYF. CDR3 bases: TGTGCCAGCAGCTCCCGGAGGGCCTACGAGCAGTACTTC.

The chain couples TRBV7-8 to TRBJ2-3; D is undetermined. This CDR3 spans 13 amino acids. V was trimmed by 0 bases and J by 3 bases, leaving 4 bases between them. The germline CDR1 and CDR2 sequences are SGHVS and FQNEAQ. CDR3 amino acids: CASSLAETDTQYF. The CDR3 DNA follows: TGTGCCAGCAGCTTAGCGGAGACAGATACGCAGTATTTT.

In this sample, this clone turned up once. The gene calls are TRBV28 and TRBJ1-1; D is uncertain. The CDR3 sequence is 12 residues long. Germline lookup yields CDR1 MDHEN and CDR2 SYDVKM. V dropped 5 bases and J dropped 3 bases, with 7 bases sitting between them. The CDR3 region is CASSNSDTEAFF. CDR3 DNA: TGTGCCAGCAGTAACTCAGACACTGAAGCTTTCTTT.

This sequence joins TRBV5-6 and TRBJ2-5, with D possibly being TRBD2 (6 bases). Germline CDR1 is SGHDT and CDR2 is YYEEEE. The V and J ends lost 4 bases and 4 bases respectively, with 14 bases between them. This CDR3 spans 14 amino acids. CDR3 in amino acids: CASSPAGSVETQYF. The CDR3 region has the DNA TGTGCCAGCAGCCCAGCGGGTAGCGTAGAGACCCAGTACTTC.

The genes are TRBV6-5 and TRBJ2-7; D may be TRBD2 (6 bases). Trimming removed 8 bases from V and 2 bases from J, with 7 bases in between. Per the germline V gene, CDR1 is MNHEY and CDR2 is SVGAGI. This CDR3 region has 11 residues. In DNA, the CDR3 is TGTGCCAGCTCGGGGGCCTACGAGCAGTACTTC. Its translation is CASSGAYEQYF.

This rearrangement joins TRBV5-1 to TRBJ2-3; 10 nucleotides align to TRBD2. CDR1 and CDR2 (germline): SGHRS, YFSETQ. Losses at the gene ends were 4 bases for V and 6 bases for J; bases not matched to a gene: 11. The CDR3 loop spans 16 amino acids. The CDR3 nucleotides read TGCGCCAGCAGCGACTCCCCTAGCGGGAGCGTTGATACGCAGTATTTT. Its translation: CASSDSPSGSVDTQYF.

In this sample, this clone turned up a few times. The chain carries TRBV7-2 and TRBJ2-1; 11 bases are a match to TRBD1. Germline values: CDR1 SGHTA, CDR2 FQGNSA. J gave up 6 bases and V 7 bases, and 8 bases lay outside the gene matches. The CDR3 covers 15 residues. CDR3 sequence (DNA): TGTGCCAGCAAAACCCGGGGGACAGGGGGCAATGAGCAGTTCTTC. This codes for CASKTRGTGGNEQFF.

The chain employs TRBV5-1 and TRBJ2-2; unclear D gene. This CDR3 contains 12 residues. CDR1 SGHRS and CDR2 YFSETQ come from the germline V gene. V was trimmed by 2 bases and J by 6 bases, leaving 5 bases between them. CDR3 in amino acids: CASSLGSGELFF. As DNA, the CDR3 is TGCGCCAGCAGCTTAGGGTCCGGGGAGCTGTTTTTT.

Here the CDR3 reads CASTPRGRYGYTF. CDR3 nucleotide sequence: TGTGCCAGCACTCCCCGTGGGAGGTATGGCTACACCTTC. The chain uses TRBV6-5 and TRBJ1-2; D is uncertain. The CDR3 extends over 13 amino acids. Germline lookup yields CDR1 MNHEY and CDR2 SVGAGI. Trimming left V 7 bases short and J 5 bases short, with 14 bases between.

V usage is TRBV7-2 and J usage is TRBJ1-1, with a possible D match to TRBD1 (6 bases). Germline V gene sequence: CDR1 SGHTA, CDR2 FQGNSA. This CDR3 is 16 amino acids long. V shed 5 bases and J shed 5 bases, with 21 bases lying between them. DNA of the CDR3: TGTGCCAGCAGCCGTTCTGAGAGGACAGTTTTAACTGAAGCTTTCTTT. Translated, it gives CASSRSERTVLTEAFF.

V gene TRBV10-3 combines with J gene TRBJ1-1, with D perhaps matching TRBD1 (5 bases). Germline CDR1 reads ENHRY; CDR2 reads SYGVKD. This CDR3 is built from 15 residues. Trimming took 2 bases from V and 3 from J, leaving 13 bases between them. CDR3 amino acids: CAISEPAGTYTEAFF. DNA of the CDR3: TGTGCCATCAGTGAGCCCGCAGGGACCTACACTGAAGCTTTCTTT.

The V call is TRBV7-2, the J call TRBJ1-2; D unresolved. CDR1 is SGHTA, CDR2 FQGNSA, per germline. The CDR3 length is 14 residues. V was pared by 1 base and J by 4 bases, with 10 bases between. The CDR3 here is CASSLGPSSYGYTF. In DNA, the CDR3 is TGTGCCAGCAGCTTAGGTCCTAGTTCCTATGGCTACACCTTC. Combining the CDR3 with reference TRBV7-2 and TRBJ1-2 gives the whole variable domain GAGVSQSPSNKVTEKGKDVELRCDPISGHTALYWYRQSLGQGLEFLIYFQGNSAPDKSGLPSDRFSAERTGGSVSTLTIQRTQQEDSAVYLCASSLGPSSYGYTFGSGTRLTVV.

The chain is built from TRBV19 and TRBJ2-7; 7 nucleotides align to TRBD2. CDR3 size: 16 residues. Germline lookup yields CDR1 LNHDA and CDR2 SQIVND (reference sequence). V trimming: 3 bases; J trimming: 2 bases; junction bases outside the gene matches: 10. CDR3 amino acids: CASSIGAGGFPYEQYF. For the CDR3, the DNA is TGTGCCAGTAGTATTGGGGCCGGGGGGTTCCCCTACGAGCAGTACTTC.

This rearrangement joins TRBV3-1 (or the pseudogene TRBV3-2) to TRBJ2-1; D could derive from TRBD1 or TRBD2 (7 bases each). V was trimmed by 7 bases and J by 5 bases, leaving 21 bases between them. CDR3 length equals 16 residues. Germline V gene data show CDR1 as LGHDT and CDR2 as YNNKEL (reference sequence). CDR3 nucleotides: TGTGCCAGCACCTATCAGGGGGGGGCGGGAGACAATGAGCAGTTCTTC. This encodes CASTYQGGAGDNEQFF.

The chain carries TRBV7-3 and TRBJ2-3, with 13 bases that match TRBD2. This CDR3 contains 15 residues. Germline trimming cut 4 bases from V and 6 bases from J; bases unmatched to any gene: 4. Germline V gene sequence: CDR1 SGHTA, CDR2 FQGTGA. The CDR3 region has the DNA TGTGCCAGCAGCTACGGGACTAGCGGGGCTGATACGCAGTATTTT. It codes for CASSYGTSGADTQYF. Supplemented by reference TRBV7-3 and TRBJ2-3, the full variable domain reads GAGVSQTPSNKVTEKGKYVELRCDPISGHTALYWYRQSLGQGPEFLIYFQGTGAADDSGLPNDRFFAVRPEGSVSTLKIQRTERGDSAVYLCASSYGTSGADTQYFGPGTRLTVL.

V gene TRBV5-1 combines with J gene TRBJ1-4, with D tentatively TRBD1 (6 bases). The CDR3 extends over 17 amino acids. V was pared by 4 bases and J by 0 bases, with 16 bases between. The germline gives CDR1 SGHRS, CDR2 YFSETQ. CDR3 sequence reads: CASSLGHPDATNEKLFF. CDR3 nucleotides: TGCGCCAGCAGCCTGGGACATCCGGATGCAACTAATGAAAAACTGTTTTTT.

This chain uses TRBV28 with TRBJ1-1; D not certain. The CDR3 totals 15 residues. The germline gives CDR1 MDHEN, CDR2 SYDVKM. The germline V and J ends were trimmed by 5 bases and 7 bases, with 20 bases remaining between them. The CDR3 loop reads CASSTTGGHISEAFF. The CDR3 nucleotides are TGTGCCAGCAGTACGACGGGCGGCCATATCAGTGAAGCTTTCTTT.

This chain uses TRBV5-4 with TRBJ1-6; TRBD1 matches 7 bases. V shed 6 bases and J 4 bases; nucleotides not matched to a gene: 7. The CDR3 runs to 15 residues. CDR1 is SGHNT, CDR2 YYREEE, per germline (reference sequence). CDR3 in amino acids: CASTEGQSYNSPLHF. CDR3 DNA sequence: TGTGCCAGCACTGAGGGACAGTCATATAATTCACCCCTCCACTTT.

The chain couples TRBV30 to TRBJ2-5; D is ambiguous. The germline V and J ends were trimmed by 2 bases and 0 bases, with 13 bases remaining between them. Germline V gene lookup returns CDR1 GTSNPN and CDR2 SVGIG (reference sequence). This CDR3 spans 15 amino acids. The chain's CDR3 is CAWSSTTLYQETQYF. The CDR3 nucleotides read TGTGCCTGGAGTAGCACTACGTTGTACCAAGAGACCCAGTACTTC.

The J gene is TRBJ1-1, the V gene TRBV5-1, with D tentatively TRBD1 (5 bases). CDR3 size: 13 residues. Trimming took 5 bases from V and 0 from J, leaving 8 bases between them. Germline V CDR1 and CDR2: SGHRS, YFSETQ. CDR3 in DNA: TGCGCCAGCAGTCGGGGGTTGAACACTGAAGCTTTCTTT. Its protein is CASSRGLNTEAFF.

J is TRBJ2-3 and V is TRBV20-1; no reliable D call. This CDR3 comprises 11 residues. V gave up 1 base and J gave up 14 bases, with 13 bases separating them. Germline V gene sequence: CDR1 DFQATT, CDR2 SNEGSKA (reference sequence). The CDR3 loop is CSARVYGAGYF. CDR3 coding DNA: TGCAGTGCTAGAGTATATGGCGCCGGGTATTTT.

The rearrangement joins TRBV9 to TRBJ1-6, with D uncertain. Per germline, CDR1 SGDLS and CDR2 YYNGEE. This CDR3 contains 14 residues. Trimming pared 3 bases from V and 7 bases from J, leaving 11 bases between. The CDR3 is CASSGLLPNSPLHF. The CDR3 nucleotides read TGTGCCAGCAGCGGCCTCCTTCCCAATTCACCCCTCCACTTT.